The rows below give T cell receptor beta chains drawn from one sample of a study of blood T cell repertoires in COVID-19. TCRdb's table, derived via immunoSEQ multiplex PCR, lists solely in-frame clones and lacks some. The sample holds approximately 440,000 clones; about 90% are singletons and the top ten take around 0.6%. The sample consisted of PBMCs or T cells enriched from blood (not recorded which). These receptors originate from a man aged 18 to 35 who had recovered from COVID-19. CDR3s include the opening cysteine and the closing phenylalanine or tryptophan. D genes are given only for firm matches.

D,V,CDR3
TRBD1,TRBV5-4,CASSGRDRGEGYTF
TRBD2,TRBV5-1,CASSPSGRGASYNEQFF
NA,TRBV21-1,CASGYRAFNYGYTF
TRBD1,TRBV24-1,CATSDPRDRVGYGYTF
NA,TRBV28,CASSLVMFARGVHQPQHF
TRBD1,TRBV29-1,CSVAGQGEVGELFF
NA,TRBV6-4,CASSDIQDSPLHF
NA,TRBV7-2,CASSLWRGHEQYF
NA,TRBV7-8,CASSFRSGSSTDTQYF
TRBD1,TRBV29-1,CSAGQVGLGYTF
NA,TRBV19,CASSMRGDNYGYTF
TRBD2,TRBV25-1,CASSGLAGGRNEQFF
NA,TRBV28,CASSDSPTSYTF
NA,TRBV4-1,CASSRYMLPGVTGELFF
NA,TRBV5-5,CASSSTYTDTQYF
NA,TRBV9,CASSVSRTDDSTGELFF
TRBD1,TRBV5-1,CASSLGTGHYEQYF
TRBD1,TRBV29-1,CSSRSGTGSNEQFF
TRBD1,TRBV7-8,CASAPGQETYEQYF
NA,TRBV27,CASVISPGYHCTDTQYF
NA,TRBV5-1,CASSPGGGSSPLHF
NA,TRBV6-1,CASSDHGGVNQPQHF
NA,TRBV28,CASTVGFLRTEAFF
NA,TRBV3-1/TRBV3-2,CASSQDQVEQFF
TRBD2,TRBV3-1/TRBV3-2,CASSLGTSGSSYEQYF
NA,TRBV3-1/TRBV3-2,CASSALSGSTDTQYF
NA,TRBV5-6,CASSLIQGYEAFF
NA,TRBV11-1,CASRANSGNTIYF
TRBD2,TRBV10-2,CASSTRTSGTGEQYF
NA,TRBV2,CASSERGTDTQYF
NA,TRBV19,CASSIERGFSTEAFF
NA,TRBV5-5,CASSPLTITGELFF
NA,TRBV19,CASSKGEIGNEQFF
TRBD1,TRBV28,CASSTRQGLEETQYF
TRBD1,TRBV6-5,CASSQRTGDHEKLFF
NA,TRBV5-1,CASRPRESSRSYEQYF
NA,TRBV25-1,CASSYSGANVLTF
TRBD1,TRBV29-1,CSVEDLGQGIQYEQYF
NA,TRBV10-3,CAISWTASSYEQYF
NA,TRBV11-2,CASSLVSSKAFF
NA,TRBV3-1/TRBV3-2,CASSQDRAYEQYF
NA,TRBV27,CASSRRIQGLNTEAFF
NA,TRBV5-8,CASSFGGSSGNTIYF
NA,TRBV15,CATSRPNPRGRGSPLHF
NA,TRBV10-3,CAISESESRFSYNEQFF